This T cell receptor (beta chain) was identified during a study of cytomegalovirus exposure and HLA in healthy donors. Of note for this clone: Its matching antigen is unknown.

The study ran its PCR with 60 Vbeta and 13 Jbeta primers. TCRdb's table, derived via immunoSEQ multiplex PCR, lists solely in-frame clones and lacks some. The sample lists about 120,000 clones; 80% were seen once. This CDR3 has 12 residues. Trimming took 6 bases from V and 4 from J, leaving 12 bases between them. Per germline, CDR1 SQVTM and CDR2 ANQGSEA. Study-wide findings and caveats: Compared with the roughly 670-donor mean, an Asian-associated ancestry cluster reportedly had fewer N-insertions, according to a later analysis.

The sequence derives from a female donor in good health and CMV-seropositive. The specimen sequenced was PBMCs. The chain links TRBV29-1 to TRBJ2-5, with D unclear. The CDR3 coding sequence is TGCAGCGTCTTTAGCTTCGGAGAGACCCAGTACTTC. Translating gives CSVFSFGETQYF.